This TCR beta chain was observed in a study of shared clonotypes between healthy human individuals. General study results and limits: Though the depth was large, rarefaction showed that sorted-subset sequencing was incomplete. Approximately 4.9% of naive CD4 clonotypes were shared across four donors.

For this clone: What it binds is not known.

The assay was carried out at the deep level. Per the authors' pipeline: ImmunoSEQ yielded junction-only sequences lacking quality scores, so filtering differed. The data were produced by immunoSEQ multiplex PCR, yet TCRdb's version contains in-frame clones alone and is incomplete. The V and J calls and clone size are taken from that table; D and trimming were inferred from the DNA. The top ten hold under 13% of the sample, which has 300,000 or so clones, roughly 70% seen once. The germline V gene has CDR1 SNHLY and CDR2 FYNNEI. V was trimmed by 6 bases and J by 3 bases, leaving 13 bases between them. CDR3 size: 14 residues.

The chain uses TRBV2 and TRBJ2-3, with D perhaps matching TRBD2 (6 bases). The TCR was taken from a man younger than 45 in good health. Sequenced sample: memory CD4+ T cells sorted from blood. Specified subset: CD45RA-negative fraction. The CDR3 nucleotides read TGTGCCAGCAGCGCGAGACGGGAGACAGATACGCAGTATTTT. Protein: CASSARRETDTQYF.